The next 9 T cell receptor beta chains were all read from a single sample in a study of tumor-infiltrating lymphocytes in primary liver carcinoma. For each extraction, RNA and DNA were obtained together from about 19-30 mg of unsorted bulk tissue. A primer in the constant region served to generate TCR beta cDNA from approximately 500 ng of total RNA. Amplification in three nested multiplex PCR rounds with slightly modified ARM-PCR gave rise to TCR beta libraries. TRBV1-TRBV30 forward primers and a C-beta reverse primer were used in the first two PCR rounds, which each ran for about 9 cycles. TCRdb passed the multiplex PCR reads through MiXCR, listing each CDR3 protein once. Among about 92,000 distinct CDR3 sequences, 55% to 75% were seen once, and the ten largest hold roughly 30%. Sequencing was performed on tumor-adjacent normal liver tissue. These receptors came from a man aged 40-50 years with primary liver carcinoma and hepatitis B virus infection.

Ten or more counts support this clonotype. This chain connects TRBV11-2 to TRBJ2-5; TRBD1 is a possible D gene (6 bases). The CDR3 is 15 residues long. Germline CDR1 reads SGHAT; CDR2 reads FQNNGV. V was pared by 1 base and J by 2 bases, with 11 bases between. CDR3 amino acids: CASSLGRTGQETQYF. The CDR3, as DNA: TGTGCCAGCAGCTTAGGGCGCACAGGGCAAGAGACCCAGTACTTC.

Details on this clonotype: Given a much more abundant clone one base away, this may be a read error. The chain uses TRBV5-5 and TRBJ1-5; D perhaps matches TRBD1 (6 bases). From germline, CDR1 is SGHKS and CDR2 YYEKEE (reference sequence). The CDR3 runs 14 residues. CDR3 sequence reads: CASSFEGGDQSQHF. The CDR3 bases are TGTGCCAGCAGCTTCGAGGGGGGGGATCAGTCCCAGCATTTT.

Turning to this clonotype: The junction and the germline gene differ at one end; a read error may be behind it. The V and J genes are TRBV11-2 and TRBJ2-1; D is perhaps TRBD1 (5 bases). Germline V lookup: CDR1 SGHAT, CDR2 FQNNGV. This CDR3 contains 15 residues. CDR3 bases: TGTGTCAGCAGCTTAGTCGGAGTAGGGGTCGATGAGCAGTTCTTC. It codes for CVSSLVGVGVDEQFF.

A remark on this clonotype: Given a much more abundant clone one base away, this may be a read error. No conserved phenylalanine or tryptophan is present at the end of the CDR3, so a read error is the likely explanation. The CDR3 protein is CASSLGRQGNTGELFL. The CDR3 nucleotides read TGTGCCAGCAGCTTGGGGCGACAGGGGAACACCGGGGAGCTGTTTTTA. V gene TRBV5-4 combines with J gene TRBJ2-2, with TRBD1 identical over 7 bases. The CDR3 totals 16 residues. V trimming: 0 bases; J trimming: 1 base; junction bases outside the gene matches: 3. Germline V lookup: CDR1 SGHNT, CDR2 YYREEE (reference sequence).

Comment on this clonotype: This may be a read error: a much more frequent sequence differs by one nucleotide. The V gene is TRBV6-1, the J gene TRBJ2-7, with D perhaps matching TRBD2 (5 bases). The length of the CDR3 is 14 residues. Germline CDR1 reads MNHNS; CDR2 reads SASEGT. The chain's CDR3 is CASNEEDPGYEQYF. For the CDR3, the DNA is TGTGCCAGCAATGAAGAGGATCCGGGGTACGAGCAGTACTTC.

A remark on this clonotype: This may stem from a read error, because a much larger clone lies one nucleotide away. This chain joins TRBV4-1 and TRBJ1-2; no clear D. CDR3 size: 14 residues. CDR1 MGHRA and CDR2 YSYEKL come from the germline V gene. The CDR3, as DNA: TGCGCCGGCAGCCAAGCGCTTGCTAACTATGGCTACACCTTC. Its translation: CAGSQALANYGYTF.

V gene TRBV18 combines with J gene TRBJ2-4; the D is unclear. This CDR3 has 11 amino acids. Germline CDR1 KGHSH, CDR2 LQKENI. V was clipped by 6 bases and J by 9 bases, with 9 bases between them. The CDR3: CASSRLGIQYF. In DNA form, the CDR3 reads TGTGCCAGCTCGCGTCTGGGCATTCAGTACTTC. Together with reference TRBV18 and TRBJ2-4, the CDR3 gives the full variable domain: NAGVMQNPRHLVRRRGQEARLRCSPMKGHSHVYWYRQLPEEGLKFMVYLQKENIIDESGMPKERFSAEFPKEGPSILRIQQVVRGDSAAYFCASSRLGIQYFGAGTRLSVL.

The chain is built from TRBV11-2 and TRBJ2-7; D is possibly TRBD1 or TRBD2 (6 bases each). The CDR3 length is 16 residues. Looked up from germline, CDR1 is SGHAT and CDR2 is FQNNGV. V was cut by 4 bases and J by 3 bases, with 19 bases left in between. CDR3 DNA sequence: TGTGCCAGCAGCTCGCCCGGTGGGGGGCCCTACTACGAGCAGTACTTC. It encodes CASSSPGGGPYYEQYF.

Regarding this clonotype: No conserved phenylalanine or tryptophan is present at the end of the CDR3, so a read error is the likely explanation. V gene TRBV29-1 combines with J gene TRBJ2-1; tentatively, D is TRBD1 (6 bases). This CDR3 has 12 amino acids. The V and J ends lost 5 bases and 5 bases respectively, with 10 bases between them. Germline V CDR1 and CDR2: SQVTM, ANQGSEA. The CDR3 is CSVIGQHNEQFS. The DNA of the CDR3 is TGCAGCGTTATAGGACAGCACAATGAGCAGTTCTCC.